This T cell receptor (beta chain) was found in a study of T-cell memory formation after mild COVID-19. TCRdb re-analysed the 5' RACE reads in MiXCR, keeping a single row per CDR3 protein. The sample contains roughly 610,000 distinct CDR3 sequences, around 15% of which appear only once. This clonotype was seen only a few times. Its antigen is as yet unknown. The V end was cut by 0 bases, the J end by 9 bases, with 15 bases between. The CDR3 totals 13 residues. Germline CDR1 reads GTSNPN; CDR2 reads SVGIG (reference sequence). Overall study findings and caveats: Mainly in CM and EM were contracting CD4+ clones; CD8+ were in EMRA.

Sequenced: PBMCs or a T cell subset sorted from them (not recorded which). This TCR was recovered from an adult woman who had mild COVID-19 (a few samples of this study predate the infection). Cell type and time point are not known. The V call is TRBV30, the J call TRBJ2-7; perhaps TRBD2 as D (5 bases). In DNA, the CDR3 is TGTGCCTGGAGTGTGGGTCAGACTACGGCGCAGTACTTC. This sequence encodes CAWSVGQTTAQYF.